A selection of T cell receptor beta chains follows, all from one sample in a study of identifying expanded T cells in peripheral blood. TCRdb's copy holds only in-frame clones and misses some; the assay was immunoSEQ multiplex PCR. The repertoire holds 95,000 to 100,000 clones, around nine tenths seen once, with approximately 17% in the top ten. The specimen was blood. These TCRs come from a person between 18 and 75 years old in good health. Each CDR3 is given with its conserved first and last residue.

TRBJ2-3,TRBV5-1,CASSLTRQLTDTQYF
TRBJ2-3,TRBV7-9,CASSSRGSTDTQYF
TRBJ1-2,TRBV6-5,CASSPLGGRRGYTF
TRBJ2-3,TRBV30,CAWSGTQKKPGQGKFATQYF
TRBJ2-5,TRBV19,CASSMGPAGTQYF
TRBJ1-2,TRBV5-5,CASSLVSPANYGYTF
TRBJ2-5,TRBV4-3,CASSTGIQETQYF
TRBJ2-3,TRBV15,CATSRVGWGTDTQYF
TRBJ2-3,TRBV7-9,CASSLGWTDTQYF
TRBJ2-2,TRBV7-2,CASSLDHTGELFF
TRBJ2-6,TRBV10-3,CAIGTVQSPGSGANVLTF
TRBJ2-7,TRBV28,CASRSWAVGSQTYEQYF
TRBJ1-1,TRBV7-9,CASSSVGDSRVNTEAFF
TRBJ1-2,TRBV4-1,CASSQEHIYGYTF
TRBJ2-2,TRBV4-3,CASSPGQRYTGELFF
TRBJ1-2,TRBV21-1,CASSKERDAGAPDYGYTF
TRBJ1-5,TRBV5-1,CASSLNGGLQHF
TRBJ2-7,TRBV19,CASSIWGYEQYF
TRBJ2-1,TRBV7-9,CASSLLDEQFF
TRBJ2-5,TRBV4-1,CASSQDWGLAVRETQYF
TRBJ2-5,TRBV5-5,CASSPRIQETQYF
TRBJ1-5,TRBV18,CASSPPDQGDQPQHF
TRBJ2-3,TRBV5-6,CASSFDDTQYF
TRBJ1-1,TRBV27,CASSLALRNTEAFF
TRBJ1-2,TRBV7-8,CASSSTGSYGYTF
TRBJ1-3,TRBV27,CASRSLDLGTAYSGNTIYF